This T cell receptor (beta chain) was sequenced during a study of blood T cell repertoires in COVID-19. Across the study: Some COVID-19 samples were acute and others convalescent; all came from the United States, Italy and Spain. PBMCs, B-cell-depleted T cells, or T cells provided the cDNA or gDNA that made up the material.

One Seattle source followed patients from active infection through their disease course. In the original workflow: Amplifying reference gene primers gave estimates of nucleated cell counts. Measured with immunoSEQ multiplex PCR; TCRdb has only the in-frame clones, and not every one. For V, J and clone size, that table is used; D and trimming come from the DNA. Counted here are approximately 340,000 clones, roughly 86% occurring once; the ten biggest clones make up roughly 9.9%. This CDR3 contains 18 residues. Trimming pared 5 bases from V and 1 base from J, leaving 20 bases between. Germline assignment: CDR1 SGHVS and CDR2 FNYEAQ.

The chain combines TRBV7-6 with TRBJ2-2; D is ambiguous. Input material: peripheral blood. This sequence was found in a man aged 25-45 years with COVID-19, enrolled during active disease. The CDR3 is CASSPAHLDMMNTGELFF. DNA of the CDR3: TGTGCCAGCAGCCCGGCCCATCTAGATATGATGAACACCGGGGAGCTGTTTTTT. The whole variable domain, filled in from reference TRBV7-6 and TRBJ2-2, reads GAGVSQSPRYKVTKRGQDVALRCDPISGHVSLYWYRQALGQGPEFLTYFNYEAQQDKSGLPNDRFSAERPEGSISTLTIQRTEQRDSAMYRCASSPAHLDMMNTGELFFGEGSRLTVL.